What follows are 23 T cell receptor beta chains derived from one specimen sequenced in a study of T cell repertoires in cytomegalovirus infection. TCRdb recomputed calls from the reads with MiXCR, one row per CDR3 protein. The top ten hold under 15% of the sample, which has about 490,000 distinct CDR3 sequences, around 27% seen once. Source material: PBMCs. The receptors were sampled from a human donor in good health (CMV status not recorded). Some clones in this sample may be carry-over from other donors' samples.

V usage is TRBV27 and J usage is TRBJ2-3; 13 bases match TRBD2. The germline V gene has CDR1 MNHEY and CDR2 SMNVEV (reference sequence). Germline trimming cut 3 bases from V and 4 bases from J; bases unmatched to any gene: 7. The CDR3 totals 17 residues. Written as DNA, the CDR3 is TGTGCCAGCAGTTTGGGACTAGCGGGATTAGGCGCAGATACGCAGTATTTT. Its protein product is CASSLGLAGLGADTQYF.

The gene calls are TRBV7-2 and TRBJ1-1; the D is unclear. This CDR3 has 15 residues. Trimming took 4 bases from V and 1 from J, leaving 13 bases between them. Germline-derived CDR1 and CDR2 are SGHTA and FQGNSA. DNA of the CDR3: TGTGCCAGCAGCTCGTCGGTACACCCGAACACTGAAGCTTTCTTT. This sequence encodes CASSSSVHPNTEAFF.

This clonotype was seen only a few times. V gene TRBV5-1 combines with J gene TRBJ2-7; TRBD2 matches at 13 bases. The ends lost 4 bases at V and 2 bases at J; junction bases unmatched: 3. The CDR3 length is 15 residues. The V gene's germline CDR1 is SGHRS and CDR2 YFSETQ. The CDR3 DNA reads TGCGCCAGCAGCCCCGGACTAGCGGGAGCCTACGAGCAGTACTTC. It specifies CASSPGLAGAYEQYF. Variable domain in full (rest from reference TRBV5-1 and TRBJ2-7): KAGVTQTPRYLIKTRGQQVTLSCSPISGHRSVSWYQQTPGQGLQFLFEYFSETQRNKGNFPGRFSGRQFSNSRSEMNVSTLELGDSALYLCASSPGLAGAYEQYFGPGTRLTVT.

This clonotype was seen more than once but under ten times. The rearrangement uses TRBV6-5 and TRBJ2-1; 12 bases agree with TRBD2. Germline CDR1 MNHEY, CDR2 SVGAGI. V lost 2 bases, J lost 6 bases, and 2 bases stayed unmatched. The CDR3 sequence is 15 residues long. This chain's CDR3 is CASSYRLAGVNEQFF. CDR3 coding DNA: TGTGCCAGCAGTTACAGACTAGCGGGAGTCAATGAGCAGTTCTTC.

The rearrangement links TRBV4-1 to TRBJ2-1; D remains ambiguous. CDR1 and CDR2 from the germline V gene are MGHRA and YSYEKL. The V and J ends lost 0 bases and 8 bases respectively, with 8 bases between them. The CDR3 covers 13 residues. This CDR3 reads CASSQDSGYEQFF. CDR3 DNA sequence: TGCGCCAGCAGCCAAGATTCGGGTTATGAGCAGTTCTTC.

The chain carries TRBV6-2 or TRBV6-3 and TRBJ2-7; 8 bases align to TRBD2. The junction had 10 bases not matched to a gene; V was cut back by 6 bases and J by 0 bases. CDR1 is MNHEY, CDR2 SVGEGT, per germline. This CDR3 spans 16 amino acids. As DNA, the CDR3 is TGTGCCAGCAGCCGAGCGGGGGCCTACAGCTCCTACGAGCAGTACGTC. Encoded protein: CASSRAGAYSSYEQYV.

The chain links TRBV28 to TRBJ2-6; D may be TRBD1 or TRBD2 (5 bases each). The CDR3 runs 15 residues. V was pared by 3 bases and J by 2 bases, with 8 bases between. In germline, CDR1 is MDHEN, CDR2 SYDVKM. The CDR3 here is CASSFSGPGANVLTF. Written as DNA, the CDR3 is TGTGCCAGCAGTTTTTCGGGGCCTGGGGCCAACGTCCTGACTTTC.

The J gene is TRBJ2-5, the V gene TRBV6-5; D unresolved. This CDR3 has 11 residues. Germline V gene lookup returns CDR1 MNHEY and CDR2 SVGAGI. The V end lost 5 bases, the J end lost 7 bases, and 8 bases lay between the germline ends. The CDR3 loop reads CASSTPGTQYF. For the CDR3, the DNA is TGTGCCAGCAGTACCCCTGGGACCCAGTACTTC.

This clonotype came up many times. The chain links TRBV10-3 to TRBJ2-1; D unresolved. With 4 bases removed from V and 0 bases from J, the gap between germline ends came to 16 bases. CDR3 size: 17 residues. Germline CDR1 reads ENHRY; CDR2 reads SYGVKD. The CDR3 DNA reads TGTGCCATCAGTGTTAGCAATCTCCAGAGCTCCTACAATGAGCAGTTCTTC. Amino acid sequence: CAISVSNLQSSYNEQFF.

This clonotype was observed a handful of times. The chain joins TRBV5-6 to TRBJ2-4; D is possibly TRBD2 (6 bases). This CDR3 region has 15 residues. Deletions cut 4 bases from V and 2 bases from J, with 13 bases between. Looked up from germline, CDR1 is SGHDT and CDR2 is YYEEEE. The DNA for the CDR3 is TGTGCCAGCAGCGTGACTAGTGTCTCCAAAAACATTCAGTACTTC. Translated: CASSVTSVSKNIQYF.

The chain employs TRBV5-1 and TRBJ2-5; D gene uncertain. Germline CDR1 SGHRS, CDR2 YFSETQ. This CDR3 has 12 residues. The ends were cut back, 5 bases at V and 2 bases at J, with 7 bases in the middle. The CDR3 here is CASRLNQETQYF. CDR3 in DNA: TGCGCCAGCAGGTTGAATCAAGAGACCCAGTACTTC.

At least ten counts were recorded for this clonotype. The chain combines TRBV7-9 with TRBJ2-7; TRBD1 agrees at 7 bases. The V gene end was trimmed by 5 bases and the J gene end by 5 bases; junction bases not matched to a gene: 3. The CDR3 consists of 12 residues. The germline V gene encodes CDR1 SEHNR and CDR2 FQNEAQ (reference sequence). CDR3 region: CASSPTGDEQYF. The CDR3 coding sequence is TGTGCCAGCAGCCCTACAGGGGACGAGCAGTACTTC. Full variable domain (rest looked up from reference TRBV7-9 and TRBJ2-7): DTGVSQNPRHKITKRGQNVTFRCDPISEHNRLYWYRQTLGQGPEFLTYFQNEAQLEKSRLLSDRFSAERPKGSFSTLEIQRTEQGDSAMYLCASSPTGDEQYFGPGTRLTVT.

The rearrangement uses TRBV7-9 and TRBJ1-1; D might be TRBD1 (6 bases). V lost 6 bases and J lost 1, with 12 bases in between. Germline CDR1 is SEHNR and CDR2 is FQNEAQ (reference sequence). The CDR3 is 14 residues long. In DNA form, the CDR3 reads TGTGCCAGCAGGGCAGGGGAGTGGAACACTGAAGCTTTCTTT. Amino acid sequence: CASRAGEWNTEAFF.

This clonotype came up many times. The chain uses TRBV7-2 and TRBJ2-3, with D possibly TRBD1 on 5 matching bases. CDR3 length equals 15 residues. The V end lost 5 bases, the J end lost 2 bases, and 14 bases lay between the germline ends. Germline V gives CDR1 SGHTA, CDR2 FQGNSA. CDR3 bases: TGTGCCAGCAGCAACGGACAAACCAACACAGATACGCAGTATTTT. It translates to CASSNGQTNTDTQYF.

In this sample, this clonotype turned up many times. This rearrangement joins TRBV11-2 to TRBJ1-4; D gene uncertain. The ends were cut back, 6 bases at V and 7 bases at J, with 12 bases in the middle. CDR1 and CDR2 from the germline V gene are SGHAT and FQNNGV. The CDR3 length is 13 residues. CDR3 loop: CASRSHSAEKLFF. DNA for the CDR3: TGTGCCAGCAGGTCGCACAGTGCTGAAAAACTGTTTTTT.

J is TRBJ1-1 and V is TRBV4-1; 8 nucleotides match TRBD1. The CDR3 covers 14 residues. The germline CDR1 and CDR2 sequences are MGHRA and YSYEKL. V was pared by 3 bases and J by 6 bases, with 6 bases of the junction left unmatched. CDR3 sequence reads: CASSQRTGIPEAFF. For the CDR3, the DNA is TGCGCCAGCAGCCAGCGGACAGGGATCCCTGAAGCTTTCTTT.

The chain uses TRBV5-1 and TRBJ2-5; D not certain. There are 17 residues in the CDR3. The V gene's germline CDR1 is SGHRS and CDR2 YFSETQ. V was shortened by 0 bases and J by 5 bases, with 20 bases between the two germline ends. CDR3 coding DNA: TGCGCCAGCAGCTTGGGTCTTCTTGACGGCGTGGGCGAGACCCAGTACTTC. This codes for CASSLGLLDGVGETQYF.

This clonotype turned up a few times. The chain combines TRBV10-2 with TRBJ2-1, with D maybe TRBD2 (5 bases). The germline CDR1 and CDR2 sequences are WSHSY and SAAADI. The CDR3 length is 13 residues. CDR3 sequence (DNA): TGCGCAACCGGGGTCCCCCTATACAATGAGCAGTTCTTC. Translating gives CATGVPLYNEQFF.

This sequence joins TRBV6-2 or TRBV6-3 and TRBJ1-2; the D gene is possibly TRBD1 (6 bases). The germline gives CDR1 MNHEY, CDR2 SVGEGT. The CDR3 totals 13 residues. Trimming left V 6 bases short and J 8 bases short, with 16 bases between. As DNA, the CDR3 is TGTGCCAGCAGACAACAGGGCAACCGGGGCTACACCTTC. This sequence encodes CASRQQGNRGYTF.

The chain combines TRBV6-5 with TRBJ1-4, with 7 bases that match TRBD1. Germline CDR1 and CDR2: MNHEY and SVGAGI. J was trimmed by 6 bases and V by 5 bases; bases with no gene match: 9. CDR3 size: 15 residues. For the CDR3, the DNA is TGTGCCAGCAGTATTGTGACAGGGCAGGATGAAAAACTGTTTTTT. Protein sequence: CASSIVTGQDEKLFF.

The V call is TRBV12-3 or TRBV12-4, the J call TRBJ2-1, with D perhaps matching TRBD2 (6 bases). This CDR3 has 16 amino acids. Trimming removed 2 bases at V and 2 bases at J, with 13 bases between. CDR3 nucleotide sequence: TGTGCCAGCAGTTTAAAAGTTAGCGGTCCCTACAATGAGCAGTTCTTC. Its translation: CASSLKVSGPYNEQFF.

This clonotype was detected a few times. The chain is built from TRBV6-5 and TRBJ2-1; D remains ambiguous. The ends were cut back, 3 bases at V and 5 bases at J, with 14 bases in the middle. The CDR3 contains 15 residues. The germline gives CDR1 MNHEY, CDR2 SVGAGI. Here the CDR3 DNA reads TGTGCCAGCAGTTATGCCGGCCCGAGAGACAATGAGCAGTTCTTC. Its protein product is CASSYAGPRDNEQFF.

Ten or more counts support this clonotype. The V call is TRBV7-2, the J call TRBJ2-5; D is undetermined. Trimming pared 2 bases from V and 4 bases from J, leaving 11 bases between. In germline, CDR1 is SGHTA, CDR2 FQGNSA. The CDR3 extends over 14 amino acids. DNA of the CDR3: TGTGCCAGCAGCTTATTCCGTTCGAGAGAGACCCAGTACTTC. It specifies CASSLFRSRETQYF.